This T cell receptor beta chain was sequenced during a study of spatial heterogeneity in lung cancer. As for the study in general: The study sequenced follow-up PBMC samples when they were available, at a median of roughly two years after resection.

This clonotype was observed a handful of times. The time point denotes: blood at routine non-recurrence follow-up after resection. Whole RNA, isolated from tumor, nontumor lung or frozen PBMC, was sequenced without prior sorting. TCRdb re-derived calls from the 5' RACE reads in MiXCR, one entry per CDR3 protein. The table shows 50,000 to 60,000 distinct CDR3 sequences, with roughly 7% occurring only once. The sequence came from a female donor with early-stage non-small cell lung cancer. Specimen: PBMCs, collected at follow-up.

DNA of the CDR3: TGCGCCAGCAGTGAGTCCCATATTAAAGGAAGCAATCAGCCCCAGCATTTT. Protein: CASSESHIKGSNQPQHF. The rearrangement joins TRBV10-2 to TRBJ1-5; D gene uncertain. This CDR3 contains 17 residues. Germline V CDR1 and CDR2: WSHSY, SAAADI. V lost 0 bases to trimming and J lost 1 base, with 13 bases between them.